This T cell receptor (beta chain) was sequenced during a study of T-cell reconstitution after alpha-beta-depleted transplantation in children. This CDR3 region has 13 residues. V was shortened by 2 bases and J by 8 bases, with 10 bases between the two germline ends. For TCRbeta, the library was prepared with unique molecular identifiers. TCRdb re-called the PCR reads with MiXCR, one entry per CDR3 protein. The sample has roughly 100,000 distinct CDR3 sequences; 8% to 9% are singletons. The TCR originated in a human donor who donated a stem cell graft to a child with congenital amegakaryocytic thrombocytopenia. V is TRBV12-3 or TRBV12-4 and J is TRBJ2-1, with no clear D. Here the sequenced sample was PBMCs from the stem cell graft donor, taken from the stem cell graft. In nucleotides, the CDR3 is TGTGCCAGCAGTTTATCCAGCGTGGATGAGCAGTTCTTC. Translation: CASSLSSVDEQFF.